A single TCR beta chain is shown here with its context. In the original analysis: The assay estimated nucleated cells by amplifying reference gene primers. The table came from immunoSEQ multiplex PCR; TCRdb's copy has only in-frame clones and leaves some out. The V and J calls and clone size are taken from that table; D and trimming were inferred from the DNA. The sample lists about 48,000 clones, about nine tenths occurring once. This sample stems from a study of blood T cell repertoires in COVID-19. Study summary: The cDNA or gDNA used as material had been derived from T cells, B-cell-depleted T cells, or PBMCs.

Recruited during active infection, patients (from Seattle) were subsequently followed longitudinally. The germline V gene has CDR1 SQVTM and CDR2 ANQGSEA. V lost 7 bases to trimming and J lost 7 bases, with 20 bases between them. The CDR3 has 14 amino acids. What was sequenced was peripheral blood. This chain connects TRBV29-1 to TRBJ2-1; D might be TRBD2 (6 bases). The sequence was obtained from a woman older than 75 with COVID-19, enrolled during active disease. CDR3: CSANRGRGKNEQFF. DNA of the CDR3: TGCAGCGCAAATCGGGGGAGAGGTAAGAATGAGCAGTTCTTC.